The 10 T cell receptor beta chains in this list originate from one sample, sequenced in a study of blood T cell repertoires in COVID-19. TCRdb's table, derived via immunoSEQ multiplex PCR, lists solely in-frame clones and lacks some. The sample holds just under 350,000 clones, about 93% seen once. The specimen was peripheral blood. The receptors were gathered from a woman under 30 who had recovered from COVID-19.

This clone was seen just once. In nucleotides, the CDR3 is TGTGCCAGCAGCTCGGCCGGGACAGGGTATATGGAGACCCAGTACTTC. Amino acid sequence: CASSSAGTGYMETQYF. The chain links TRBV11-3 to TRBJ2-5, with 9 bases fitting TRBD1. Germline V gene data show CDR1 as SGHNT and CDR2 as YENEEA. Losses at the gene ends were 4 bases for V and 5 bases for J; bases not matched to a gene: 11. This CDR3 has 16 residues.

This rearrangement joins TRBV29-1 to TRBJ2-1; 9 nucleotides line up with TRBD2. J lost 8 bases, V lost 6 bases, and 14 bases had no gene match. Germline CDR1 and CDR2: SQVTM and ANQGSEA. CDR3 size: 15 residues. Here the CDR3 DNA reads TGCAGCGTGACACTTCTTAGCGGGAGTGCGGATGAGCAGTTCTTC. Translating gives CSVTLLSGSADEQFF.

The chain joins TRBV7-9 to TRBJ2-2; TRBD1 matches at 7 bases. Germline V gene sequence: CDR1 SEHNR, CDR2 FQNEAQ (reference sequence). There are 15 residues in the CDR3. Trimming at V came to 5 bases and at J to 4 bases, leaving 7 bases not matched to a gene. The DNA for the CDR3 is TGTGCCAGCAGCCCGAGGACAGGCGTCACCGGGGAGCTGTTTTTT. This gives the protein CASSPRTGVTGELFF.

V usage is TRBV6-5 and J usage is TRBJ1-2; D is possibly TRBD1 (5 bases). The CDR3 runs to 14 residues. CDR1 MNHEY and CDR2 SVGAGI come from the germline V gene. V gave up 2 bases and J gave up 8 bases, with 15 bases separating them. The CDR3, as DNA: TGTGCCAGCAGTTACGGGTTACAGGCTTCGGGCTACACCTTC. This sequence encodes CASSYGLQASGYTF.

The genes are TRBV3-1 (or the pseudogene TRBV3-2) and TRBJ2-1, with 13 positions matching TRBD2. This CDR3 comprises 17 residues. V was clipped by 1 base and J by 8 bases; unmatched bases: 8. CDR1 and CDR2 from the germline V gene are LGHDT and YNNKEL (reference sequence). In DNA form, the CDR3 reads TGTGCCAGCAGCCAAGTATGGACTAGCGGGAGCTTCTATGAGCAGTTCTTC. Its protein is CASSQVWTSGSFYEQFF.

The chain is built from TRBV6-6 and TRBJ2-1; 8 bases align to TRBD2. The CDR3 is made up of 14 amino acids. After removal of 3 bases from V and 8 bases from J, the junction contained 6 bases not matched to a gene. Per germline, CDR1 MNHNY and CDR2 SVGAGI (reference sequence). CDR3 amino acids: CASSYGTSAYEQFF. DNA for the CDR3: TGTGCCAGCAGTTATGGGACTAGTGCCTATGAGCAGTTCTTC.

The rearrangement links TRBV11-2 to TRBJ2-5; a weak D match, TRBD2 (5 bases). V was cut by 5 bases and J by 5 bases, with 12 bases left in between. Germline CDR1 is SGHAT and CDR2 is FQNNGV. This CDR3 is built from 13 residues. CDR3 sequence: CASSVTSSETQYF. Written as DNA, the CDR3 is TGTGCCAGCAGCGTAACTAGTAGTGAGACCCAGTACTTC.

CDR3 sequence: CASSHHLGLAATYEQYV. The CDR3, as DNA: TGTGCCAGCAGTCACCATCTCGGTCTAGCGGCGACCTACGAGCAGTACGTC. V and J are TRBV6-2 or TRBV6-3 and TRBJ2-7; 7 nucleotides match TRBD2. This CDR3 is 17 amino acids long. Germline V gene sequence: CDR1 MNHEY, CDR2 SVGEGT. With V trimmed by 5 bases and J by 2 bases, 15 bases remained unmatched.

V usage is TRBV6-2 or TRBV6-3 and J usage is TRBJ2-1, with 9 bases aligning to TRBD2. The CDR3 runs to 16 residues. J lost 5 bases, V lost 0 bases, and 5 bases had no gene match. Germline-derived CDR1 and CDR2 are MNHEY and SVGEGT. The CDR3, as DNA: TGTGCCAGCAGTTACTCTAGCGGGAGCTCTAACAATGAGCAGTTCTTC. As protein: CASSYSSGSSNNEQFF.

The rearrangement joins TRBV6-2 or TRBV6-3 to TRBJ1-1, with a possible D match to TRBD1 (6 bases). V lost 4 bases and J 1 base, leaving 19 bases between the germline ends. Germline loops: CDR1 MNHEY, CDR2 SVGEGT. This CDR3 comprises 17 residues. In nucleotides, the CDR3 is TGTGCCAGCAGTTCGTCCAGGGGCGCCTGGGAGAACACTGAAGCTTTCTTT. Its translation is CASSSSRGAWENTEAFF.